This is a list of T cell receptor beta chains from one sample in a study of T cell responses to AZD1222 COVID-19 vaccine. Profiled with immunoSEQ multiplex PCR; TCRdb holds only in-frame clones, not every one. The sample has 100,000 to 150,000 clones, about 89% seen once. Source: peripheral blood, taken on day 0 of AZD1222 vaccination. All receptors come from an adult in good health. CDR3s include the opening cysteine and the closing phenylalanine or tryptophan. Fields, in order: clone size, D gene, J gene, V gene, CDR3 length, CDR3 protein, CDR3 DNA. The D gene is left open where the match is weak. Where a row states a size, it is once, few, many or the class of an expanded clone; other rows omit it.

>.|.|TRBJ1-2|TRBV7-2|16
CASSLDPPDGNYGYTF
TGTGCCAGCAGCTTAGATCCGCCAGACGGTAACTATGGCTACACCTTC
>.|TRBD1|TRBJ1-3|TRBV5-1|17
CASSPGTGRGSGNTIYF
TGCGCCAGCAGCCCGGGGACAGGAAGGGGGTCTGGAAACACCATATATTTT
>.|TRBD1|TRBJ1-1|TRBV19|14
CASSPRQGIVEAFF
TGTGCCAGTAGTCCTCGACAGGGAATCGTTGAAGCTTTCTTT
>.|.|TRBJ1-4|TRBV5-1|16
CASSLAGGTTNEKLFF
TGCGCCAGCAGCTTGGCCGGGGGCACAACTAATGAAAAACTGTTTTTT
>.|TRBD2|TRBJ2-1|TRBV11-1|13
CASSPGGYNEQFF
TGTGCCAGCAGCCCGGGGGGCTACAATGAGCAGTTCTTC
>many|.|TRBJ1-4|TRBV6-2/TRBV6-3|16
CASSPDWAATNEKLFF
TGTGCCAGCAGCCCTGATTGGGCTGCAACTAATGAAAAACTGTTTTTT
>.|.|TRBJ2-3|TRBV5-6|18
CASSSQGGGLLYTDTQYF
TGTGCCAGCAGCTCCCAAGGGGGGGGCCTCTTGTATACAGATACGCAGTATTTT
>.|TRBD1|TRBJ2-7|TRBV10-3|15
CAISESRDRYYEQYF
TGTGCCATCAGTGAGTCCCGGGACAGGTACTACGAGCAGTACTTC
>.|.|TRBJ2-7|TRBV5-4|13
CASSLDPASEQYF
TGTGCCAGCAGCTTAGATCCCGCCAGCGAGCAGTACTTC
>.|.|TRBJ2-1|TRBV19|14
CASSIALATGEQFF
TGTGCCAGTAGTATCGCGCTAGCGACGGGTGAGCAGTTCTTC
>.|.|TRBJ1-1|TRBV28|15
CASSPQGLMNTEAFF
TGTGCCAGCAGTCCTCAGGGCCTAATGAACACTGAAGCTTTCTTT
>.|.|TRBJ1-1|TRBV20-1|11
CSAVGGTEAFF
TGCAGTGCGGTAGGGGGCACTGAAGCTTTCTTT
>.|.|TRBJ1-1|TRBV7-3|13
CASSPQMNTEAFF
TGTGCCAGCAGCCCGCAGATGAACACTGAAGCTTTCTTT
>.|.|TRBJ1-1|TRBV19|20
CASSIRGYKPGHRPNTEAFF
TGTGCCAGTAGTATTAGGGGCTACAAACCGGGACACCGTCCGAACACTGAAGCTTTCTTT
>.|.|TRBJ2-1|TRBV6-5|15
CASSLDPRTYNEQFF
TGTGCCAGCAGTCTGGACCCTAGGACCTACAATGAGCAGTTCTTC
>.|TRBD1|TRBJ2-2|TRBV25-1|17
CASSPRAQGAAAGELFF
TGTGCCAGCAGTCCCAGGGCACAGGGGGCGGCGGCCGGGGAGCTGTTTTTT
>.|TRBD1|TRBJ2-2|TRBV5-4|16
CASSLVQGADTGELFF
TGTGCCAGCAGCTTGGTTCAGGGGGCGGACACCGGGGAGCTGTTTTTT
>.|TRBD2|TRBJ2-1|TRBV6-4|15
CASSGSNGGGDEQFF
TGTGCCAGCAGTGGGTCCAACGGGGGGGGCGATGAGCAGTTCTTC
>.|.|TRBJ2-7|TRBV7-9|12
CASSSGLYEQYF
TGTGCCAGCAGCTCAGGATTGTACGAGCAGTACTTC
>.|TRBD1|TRBJ1-2|TRBV5-1|16
CASSLPTGGQAYGYTF
TGCGCCAGCAGCTTGCCGACAGGGGGCCAAGCCTATGGCTACACCTTC
>.|.|TRBJ2-7|TRBV5-1|12
CAWSYRSYEQYF
TGCGCCTGGTCCTATCGGAGCTACGAGCAGTACTTC
>.|.|TRBJ1-4|TRBV3-1/TRBV3-2|15
CASSQMLGASEKLFF
TGTGCCAGCAGCCAGATGCTGGGGGCAAGTGAAAAACTGTTTTTT
>.|.|TRBJ1-4|TRBV5-1|15
CASSRFQGLNEKLFF
TGCGCCAGCAGCCGATTCCAGGGCCTTAATGAAAAACTGTTTTTT
>.|TRBD1|TRBJ1-2|TRBV27|15
CASSLIGTGFNGYTF
TGTGCCAGCAGTTTAATCGGGACAGGTTTTAATGGCTACACCTTC
>.|.|TRBJ2-3|TRBV24-1|17
CATSDSGRGKLTDTQYF
TGTGCCACCAGTGATTCCGGACGGGGGAAACTCACAGATACGCAGTATTTT
>.|.|TRBJ1-5|TRBV6-1|14
CASSSGYSNQPQHF
TGTGCCAGCAGTTCTGGTTATAGCAATCAGCCCCAGCATTTT
>.|.|TRBJ1-2|TRBV7-7|18
CASSPPAWAAHLAYGYTF
TGTGCTAGCAGCCCGCCCGCGTGGGCGGCACACTTGGCCTATGGCTACACCTTC
>.|.|TRBJ1-2|TRBV29-1|8
CSPNGYTF
TGCAGCCCTAATGGCTACACCTTC
>.|.|TRBJ1-1|TRBV30|15
CAWSAPLTWNTEAFF
TGTGCCTGGAGTGCCCCTTTAACTTGGAACACTGAAGCTTTCTTT
>.|.|TRBJ2-7|TRBV27|20
CASSSIPGQGFTSGFYEQYF
TGTGCCAGCAGTTCTATTCCGGGACAGGGCTTTACTAGCGGGTTTTACGAGCAGTACTTC
>once|.|TRBJ2-3|TRBV3-1/TRBV3-2|13
CASSQELVGTQYF
TGTGCCAGCAGCCAAGAACTAGTTGGTACGCAGTATTTT